This is a list of T cell receptor beta chains from one sample in a study of blood T cell repertoires in COVID-19. The protocol was immunoSEQ multiplex PCR, while the TCRdb copy is restricted to in-frame clones and leaves out a portion. In the table there are 200,000 to 250,000 clones, about 83% of which are singletons. The sample comprised peripheral blood. Every receptor here comes from an elderly man with acute or convalescent COVID-19. Each CDR3 is given with its conserved first and last residue. A D gene is named only where the DNA matches it firmly. Clone size is given for some rows only: seen once, a few or many times, or a class if the clone is expanded.

>TRBD1|TRBV10-3|once|TRBJ2-5
CAISETGGGKETQYF
TGTGCCATCAGTGAAACAGGGGGCGGGAAAGAGACCCAGTACTTC
>TRBD1|TRBV29-1|.|TRBJ1-4
CSVRRGGGEKLFF
TGCAGCGTCCGTAGAGGGGGCGGTGAAAAACTGTTTTTT
>TRBD1|TRBV4-1|.|TRBJ1-4
CASITRGQAPSLNEKLFF
TGCGCCAGCATCACCAGGGGGCAGGCACCTTCTCTTAATGAAAAACTGTTTTTT
>.|TRBV28|.|TRBJ1-1
CASSLIRGGNTEAFF
TGTGCCAGCAGTTTAATCAGGGGCGGGAACACTGAAGCTTTCTTT
>TRBD2|TRBV3-1/TRBV3-2|.|TRBJ2-1
CASSQELGGLGSRGEQFF
TGTGCCAGCAGCCAAGAACTAGGGGGACTAGGGAGCCGCGGTGAGCAGTTCTTC
>.|TRBV19|once|TRBJ2-2
CASSIEAGGVSNTGELFF
TGTGCCAGTAGTATAGAAGCGGGCGGGGTATCGAACACCGGGGAGCTGTTTTTT
>TRBD1|TRBV3-1/TRBV3-2|.|TRBJ2-3
CASSQEQGVYTQYF
TGTGCCAGCAGCCAAGAACAGGGGGTCTATACGCAGTATTTT
>.|TRBV20-1|.|TRBJ1-2
CSASTGSEGYTF
TGCAGTGCTAGTACAGGGTCTGAAGGCTACACCTTC
>.|TRBV18|.|TRBJ1-4
CASSPGPGSEKLFF
TGTGCCAGCTCACCGGGCCCGGGGAGTGAAAAACTGTTTTTT
>.|TRBV7-2|.|TRBJ1-1
CASGRGHNTEAFF
TGTGCCAGCGGAAGGGGACACAACACTGAAGCTTTCTTT